A single TCR beta chain is shown here with its context. Germline V gene sequence: CDR1 SGHTA, CDR2 FQGTGA. Trimming cost V 5 bases and J 6 bases; bases outside gene matches: 4. The CDR3 runs 14 residues. Per the original data handling: Using reference gene primer amplification, nucleated cell counts were estimated. Data came from immunoSEQ multiplex PCR; TCRdb stores just in-frame clones and leaves some out. That table furnishes V, J and clone size, whereas the DNA furnished D and trimming. Altogether 100,000 or so clones are present, approximately 91% being singletons, with the ten largest covering roughly 0.99%. The data belong to a study of blood T cell repertoires in COVID-19. Study information: PBMCs, B-cell-depleted T cells, or T cells provided the cDNA or gDNA that made up the material.

The rearrangement joins TRBV7-3 to TRBJ1-3; 10 nucleotides match TRBD1. This TCR was recovered from a man in his sixties with acute or convalescent COVID-19. Sequencing was done on a sample of peripheral blood. The CDR3 protein is CASSPDRGQNTIYF. DNA for the CDR3: TGTGCCAGCAGCCCCGACAGGGGGCAAAACACCATATATTTT. The whole variable domain, filled in from reference TRBV7-3 and TRBJ1-3, reads GAGVSQTPSNKVTEKGKYVELRCDPISGHTALYWYRQSLGQGPEFLIYFQGTGAADDSGLPNDRFFAVRPEGSVSTLKIQRTERGDSAVYLCASSPDRGQNTIYFGEGSWLTVV.